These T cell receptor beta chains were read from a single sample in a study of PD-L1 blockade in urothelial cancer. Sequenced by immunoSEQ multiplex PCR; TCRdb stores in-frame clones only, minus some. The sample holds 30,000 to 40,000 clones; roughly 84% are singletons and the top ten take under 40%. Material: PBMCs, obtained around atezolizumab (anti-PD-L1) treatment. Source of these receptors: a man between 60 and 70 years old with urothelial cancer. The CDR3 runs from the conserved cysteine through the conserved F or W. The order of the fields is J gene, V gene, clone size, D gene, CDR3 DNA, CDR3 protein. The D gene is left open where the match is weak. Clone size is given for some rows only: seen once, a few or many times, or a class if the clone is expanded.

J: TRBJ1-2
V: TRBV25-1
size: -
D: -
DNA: TGTGCCAGCAGTGAATATGAAGGCAGCGGGGCCACCTTC
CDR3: CASSEYEGSGATF

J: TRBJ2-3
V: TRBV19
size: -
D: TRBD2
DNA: TGTGCCAGTAGTAAGGGAGGGCGCCCCGATACGCAGTATTTT
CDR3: CASSKGGRPDTQYF

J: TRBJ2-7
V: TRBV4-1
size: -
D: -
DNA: TGCGCCAGCAGCCAAGATCCGGGACTTACGGCCTACGAGCAGTACTTC
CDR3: CASSQDPGLTAYEQYF

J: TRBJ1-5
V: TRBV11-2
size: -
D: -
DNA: TGTGCCAGCAGCTTAGATTACAGATATAGCAATCAGCCCCAGCATTTT
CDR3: CASSLDYRYSNQPQHF

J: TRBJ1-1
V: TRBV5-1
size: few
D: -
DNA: TGCGCCAGCAGCTTGTCCCTAAACACTGAAGCTTTCTTT
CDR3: CASSLSLNTEAFF

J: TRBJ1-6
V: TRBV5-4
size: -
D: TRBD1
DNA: TGTGCCAGCAGCCCGGCGACAGGGAGGAGTAATTCACCCCTCCACTTT
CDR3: CASSPATGRSNSPLHF

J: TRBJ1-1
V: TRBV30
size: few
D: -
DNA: TGTGCCTGGAGTCCTGGGGGGATCAGCTTCTTT
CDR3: CAWSPGGISFF

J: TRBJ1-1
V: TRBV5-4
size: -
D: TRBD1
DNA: TGTGCCAGCCACAGAGGGGACAGGACGAACACTGAAGCTTTCTTT
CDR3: CASHRGDRTNTEAFF

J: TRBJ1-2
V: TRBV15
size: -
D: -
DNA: TGTGCCACCAGCAGAGAACCAAGAGATGGCTACACCTTC
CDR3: CATSREPRDGYTF

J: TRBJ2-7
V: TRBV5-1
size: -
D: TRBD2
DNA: TGCGCCAGCCGACGGTGGCTAGCGGGGGAAGCCTACGAGCAGTACTTC
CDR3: CASRRWLAGEAYEQYF

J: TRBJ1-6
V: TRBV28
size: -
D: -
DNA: TGTGCCAGCAGCGAGGTTCTAAGGAATTCACCCCTCCACTTT
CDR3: CASSEVLRNSPLHF

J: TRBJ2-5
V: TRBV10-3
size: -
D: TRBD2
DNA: TGTGCCATCAGCCTGGGACTAGCGGGAGATAGGGAGACCCAGTACTTC
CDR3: CAISLGLAGDRETQYF

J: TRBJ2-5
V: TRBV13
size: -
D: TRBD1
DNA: TGTGCCAGCAGATCTTCGGGACAGCCGTACCAAGAGACCCAGTACTTC
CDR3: CASRSSGQPYQETQYF

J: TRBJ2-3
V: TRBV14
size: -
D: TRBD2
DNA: TGTGCCAGCAGCCAAGGAGCCTGGACTAGCGGGGCAGATACGCAGTATTTT
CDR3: CASSQGAWTSGADTQYF

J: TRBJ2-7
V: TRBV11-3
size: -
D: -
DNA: TGTGCCAGCAGCTTAGAAGGGGCAGGGGAGCAGTACTTC
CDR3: CASSLEGAGEQYF

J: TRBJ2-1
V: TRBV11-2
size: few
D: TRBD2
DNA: TGTGCCAGCAGCCAGAGACTAGCGGGGGGAGATGAGCAGTTCTTC
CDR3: CASSQRLAGGDEQFF